The rows below give T cell receptor beta chains drawn from one sample of a study of CD8 T cells in ankylosing spondylitis. TCRdb passed the 5' RACE reads through MiXCR, listing each CDR3 protein once. The table shows some 140,000 distinct CDR3 sequences, with approximately 7.4% occurring only once. The sample taken for sequencing was blood, either unsorted or a sorted T cell fraction (not recorded which). The source of these receptors is a female donor with ankylosing spondylitis or in good health (not recorded which). Both conserved end residues are part of each CDR3. A D gene is named only where the DNA matches it firmly. Rows give clone size only sometimes, using once, few, many, or a class for an expanded clone.

>TRBV7-2|TRBJ1-5|many|-
CASSLDRFRNQPQHF
TGTGCCAGCAGCTTAGATCGGTTCCGCAATCAGCCCCAGCATTTT
>TRBV10-3|TRBJ2-6|many|-
CAISESGVISGANVLTF
TGTGCCATCAGTGAGTCGGGGGTAATCTCTGGGGCCAACGTCCTGACTTTC
>TRBV29-1|TRBJ1-1|many|-
CSVMGQQNTEAFF
TGCAGCGTGATGGGACAACAAAACACTGAAGCTTTCTTT
>TRBV12-3/TRBV12-4|TRBJ1-1|few|-
CASSLVRVSAFF
TGTGCCAGCAGTTTGGTTCGGGTGAGCGCTTTCTTT
>TRBV9|TRBJ2-1|many|-
CASSVGPGGRRSYNEQFF
TGTGCCAGCAGCGTAGGGCCGGGGGGCCGACGCTCCTACAATGAGCAGTTCTTC
>TRBV12-3/TRBV12-4|TRBJ2-5|many|-
CASSLAGTQVSQYF
TGTGCCAGCAGTTTAGCAGGGACCCAAGTTTCCCAGTACTTC
>TRBV4-1|TRBJ2-5|many|-
CASSQFGGNQETQYF
TGCGCCAGCAGCCAATTTGGGGGGAACCAAGAGACCCAGTACTTC
>TRBV7-7|TRBJ2-5|-|-
CASSLGFRGEGETQYF
TGTGCTAGCAGCTTAGGGTTCAGGGGGGAAGGAGAGACCCAGTACTTC
>TRBV30|TRBJ1-1|few|-
CAWTHGPNLEAFF
TGTGCCTGGACCCATGGACCTAACCTTGAAGCTTTCTTT
>TRBV5-1|TRBJ1-4|few|-
CASSPREGINEKLFF
TGCGCCAGCAGCCCCAGGGAGGGCATTAATGAAAAACTGTTTTTT
>TRBV6-2/TRBV6-3|TRBJ1-1|large|TRBD1
CASSLTGGGVNTEAFF
TGTGCCAGCAGCCTAACAGGGGGCGGTGTTAACACTGAAGCTTTCTTT
>TRBV20-1|TRBJ1-1|many|-
CSLKRGAMNTEAFF
TGCAGTTTAAAACGGGGGGCGATGAACACTGAAGCTTTCTTT
>TRBV11-2|TRBJ2-7|many|TRBD2
CASSSEGGVYEQYF
TGTGCCAGCAGCTCAGAGGGAGGGGTCTACGAGCAGTACTTC
>TRBV27|TRBJ2-1|few|TRBD2
CASSYYSSGGENNEQFF
TGTGCCAGCAGCTACTATTCCAGCGGGGGGGAAAACAATGAGCAGTTCTTC
>TRBV9|TRBJ2-5|many|-
CASSLGWGSEETQYF
TGTGCCAGCAGCTTAGGTTGGGGGTCTGAAGAGACCCAGTACTTC
>TRBV7-2|TRBJ1-2|many|-
CASSGYPAANYGYTF
TGTGCCAGCAGTGGGTACCCGGCTGCTAACTATGGCTACACCTTC
>TRBV6-5|TRBJ2-3|-|TRBD1
CASSSPGQGVMQYF
TGTGCCAGCAGTTCCCCCGGACAGGGGGTGATGCAGTATTTT
>TRBV11-2|TRBJ2-7|-|-
CASSRNRDLEYF
TGTGCCAGCAGCCGAAACCGGGACCTTGAGTACTTC
>TRBV15|TRBJ2-5|many|-
CATSRGNGRAETQYF
TGTGCCACCAGCAGAGGAAATGGCAGGGCGGAGACCCAGTACTTC
>TRBV11-3|TRBJ2-3|many|-
CASSEGRMTDTQYF
TGTGCCAGCAGCGAGGGACGGATGACGGATACGCAGTATTTT
>TRBV5-1|TRBJ1-1|many|-
CASSKQASNTEAFF
TGCGCCAGCAGTAAACAGGCTTCGAACACTGAAGCTTTCTTT
>TRBV12-3/TRBV12-4|TRBJ1-2|many|-
CASTPGEGRYGYTF
TGTGCCAGCACCCCCGGGGAGGGCAGGTATGGCTACACCTTC